The rows below give T cell receptor beta chains drawn from one sample of a study of cytomegalovirus exposure and HLA in healthy donors. Libraries were prepared by immunoSEQ multiplex PCR; TCRdb keeps only in-frame clonotypes and omits some of them. The sample lists 100,000 to 120,000 clones; over 75% were seen once. Sequences were obtained from PBMCs. These receptors were obtained from a woman in her twenties or thirties in good health and CMV-seropositive. Both conserved end residues are part of each CDR3. The order of the fields is D gene, clone size, V gene, J gene, CDR3 DNA, CDR3 protein. D genes are given only for firm matches. The listing skips clone size in some rows; elsewhere it reads once, few, many or a size class.

>.|.|TRBV4-3|TRBJ2-1
TGCGCCAGCAGCCACAACAATGAGCAGTTCTTC
CASSHNNEQFF
>.|.|TRBV25-1|TRBJ1-3
TGTGCCAGCAGTGAATTGTCGTCTGGAAACACCATATATTTT
CASSELSSGNTIYF
>.|.|TRBV2|TRBJ2-7
TGTGCCAGCACACAGGGCCCCTACGAGCAGTACTTC
CASTQGPYEQYF
>.|.|TRBV11-3|TRBJ1-5
TGTCCAGGATGTGTGGGCTGCGGCAATCAGCCCCAGCATTTT
CPGCVGCGNQPQHF
>TRBD2|.|TRBV9|TRBJ2-3
TGTGCCAGCAGCCCCGGGACTAGCGACACAGATACGCAGTATTTT
CASSPGTSDTDTQYF
>TRBD1|.|TRBV18|TRBJ2-7
TGTGCCAGCTCACCAACGCCGGGACAGGGGGCCGAGCAGTACTTC
CASSPTPGQGAEQYF
>.|.|TRBV15|TRBJ2-1
TGTGCCACCAGTAAACAGGAATACAATGAGCAGTTCTTC
CATSKQEYNEQFF
>TRBD1|.|TRBV4-1|TRBJ1-2
TGCGCCAGCAGCCGTTCTTCGGGACAGCTTTATGGCTACACCTTC
CASSRSSGQLYGYTF
>TRBD2|.|TRBV5-1|TRBJ2-1
TGCGCCAGCAGCTGGCCTAGCGGATCCTACAATGAGCAGTTCTTC
CASSWPSGSYNEQFF
>.|.|TRBV5-6|TRBJ1-5
TGTGCCAGCAGCTTCCGTAGCAATCAGCCCCAGCATTTT
CASSFRSNQPQHF
>.|.|TRBV6-7|TRBJ1-1
TGTGCCAGCATCAACCCCGGGAGAGGACGGACGAAGAACACTGAAGCTTTCTTT
CASINPGRGRTKNTEAFF
>.|.|TRBV11-2|TRBJ2-1
TGTGCCAGCAGCTCCCCAAGGGGTAGGAATGAGCAGTTCTTC
CASSSPRGRNEQFF
>.|.|TRBV29-1|TRBJ2-5
TGCAGCGCCTACCGGTGGGAGACCCAGTACTTC
CSAYRWETQYF
>.|.|TRBV28|TRBJ1-2
TGTGCCAGCAGCTATTCCGCCAGGGTAGACTATGGCTACACCTTC
CASSYSARVDYGYTF
>TRBD1|.|TRBV5-1|TRBJ1-2
TGCGCCAGCAGCTTGTCGACAGGGACCTATGGCTACACCTTC
CASSLSTGTYGYTF
>TRBD2|.|TRBV11-2|TRBJ2-5
TGTGCCAGCAGCTCGGGGACTAGCGGGGCGTACCAAGAGACCCAGTACTTC
CASSSGTSGAYQETQYF
>.|.|TRBV5-6|TRBJ2-3
TGTGCCAGCAGCCGCTATGGTTCCACAGATACGCAGTATTTT
CASSRYGSTDTQYF
>.|.|TRBV6-5|TRBJ1-2
TGTGCCAGCAGTCCCCAGCGGACAGCCAGAAGGGGCTACACCTTC
CASSPQRTARRGYTF
>TRBD2|.|TRBV5-1|TRBJ2-3
TGCGCCAGTGTCAGCGGGAGGGCTAGCACAGATACGCAGTATTTT
CASVSGRASTDTQYF
>.|.|TRBV6-5|TRBJ1-1
TGTGCCAGCAGATTACAACGGGCCCGGGGAGGGGAAGCTTTCTTT
CASRLQRARGGEAFF
>.|.|TRBV9|TRBJ2-3
TGTGCCAGCAGCGTAGGTTCTAGCGACACAGATACGCAGTATTTT
CASSVGSSDTDTQYF
>TRBD2|.|TRBV7-9|TRBJ2-7
TGTGCCAGCAGCTCGCGACCGACTAGCGGGAGGCGTTACGAGCAGTACTTC
CASSSRPTSGRRYEQYF
>TRBD1|.|TRBV4-2|TRBJ1-2
TGTGCCAGCAGCCAAGAGGAGGGACAGGGGCTCTATGGCTACACCTTC
CASSQEEGQGLYGYTF
>TRBD2|once|TRBV7-2|TRBJ2-7
TGTGCCAGCAGCTTCTCTAGCGGGAGTTTGTACGAGCAGTACTTC
CASSFSSGSLYEQYF
>TRBD1|.|TRBV7-9|TRBJ2-2
TGTGCCAGCAGTTCCTGGACAGGGGTCACCGGGGAGCTGTTTTTT
CASSSWTGVTGELFF
>.|.|TRBV28|TRBJ2-7
TGTGCCAGCAGTTCCTACCCCGGCGGCTCCTACGAGCAGTACTTC
CASSSYPGGSYEQYF
>TRBD1|once|TRBV29-1|TRBJ2-1
TGCAGCGTTCAGGGGGCGGGCAATGAGCAGTTCTTC
CSVQGAGNEQFF
>.|.|TRBV7-9|TRBJ2-6
TGTGCCAGCAGCTTAGGAACAGGGACTGGGGCCAACGTCCTGACTTTC
CASSLGTGTGANVLTF
>TRBD1|.|TRBV5-1|TRBJ2-6
TGCGCCAGCAGCGTGGCCGGGACAGGTGGAGTGGGGGCCAACGTCCTGACTTTC
CASSVAGTGGVGANVLTF
>.|.|TRBV28|TRBJ2-5
TGTGCCAGCAGCCCGACCATGGGCAGGGGACAAGAGACCCAGTACTTC
CASSPTMGRGQETQYF
>TRBD2|.|TRBV4-2|TRBJ2-5
TGTGCCAGCAGCCAAGACGACCTAGCGGGACAAGAGACCCAGTACTTC
CASSQDDLAGQETQYF
>.|.|TRBV5-1|TRBJ2-1
TGCGCCAGCAGCTTTGCGGGGAGCTCCTACAATGAGCAGTTCTTC
CASSFAGSSYNEQFF
>.|few|TRBV10-3|TRBJ2-3
TGTGCCATCAGCCGTGGGACTCCAGATACGCAGTATTTT
CAISRGTPDTQYF
>.|.|TRBV7-9|TRBJ2-7
TGTGCCCTCACCCGGGGCTACGAGCAGTACTTC
CALTRGYEQYF
>TRBD1|.|TRBV4-2|TRBJ2-5
TGTGCCAGCAGCCAAAGTGGGACAGCGTACCAAGAGACCCAGTACTTC
CASSQSGTAYQETQYF
>.|.|TRBV14|TRBJ1-4
TGTGCCAGCAGCCAAGACGGAGCAACTAATGAAAAACTGTTTTTT
CASSQDGATNEKLFF